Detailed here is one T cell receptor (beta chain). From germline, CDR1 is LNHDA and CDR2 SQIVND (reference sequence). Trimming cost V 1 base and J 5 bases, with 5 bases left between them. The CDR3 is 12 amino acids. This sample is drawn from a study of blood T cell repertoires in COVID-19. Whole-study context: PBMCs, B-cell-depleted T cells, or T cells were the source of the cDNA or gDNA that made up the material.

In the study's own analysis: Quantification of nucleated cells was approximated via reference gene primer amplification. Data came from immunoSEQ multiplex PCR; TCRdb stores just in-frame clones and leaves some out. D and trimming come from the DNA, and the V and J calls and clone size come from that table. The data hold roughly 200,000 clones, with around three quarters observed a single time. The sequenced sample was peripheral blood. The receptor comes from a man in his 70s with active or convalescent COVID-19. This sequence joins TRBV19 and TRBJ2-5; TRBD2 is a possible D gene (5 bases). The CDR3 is CASSIGRETQYF. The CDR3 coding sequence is TGTGCCAGTAGTATAGGGAGGGAGACCCAGTACTTC.